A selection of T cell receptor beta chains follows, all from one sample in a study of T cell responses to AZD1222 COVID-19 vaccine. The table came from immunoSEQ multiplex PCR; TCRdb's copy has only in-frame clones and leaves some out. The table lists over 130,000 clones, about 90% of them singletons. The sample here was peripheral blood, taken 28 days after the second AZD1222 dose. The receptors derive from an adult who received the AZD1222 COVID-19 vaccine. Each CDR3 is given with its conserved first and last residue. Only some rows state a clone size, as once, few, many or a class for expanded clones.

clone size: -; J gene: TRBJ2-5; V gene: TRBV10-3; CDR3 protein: CAITPSGSQETQYF
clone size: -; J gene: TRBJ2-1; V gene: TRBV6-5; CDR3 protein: CASRRGDSYNEQFF
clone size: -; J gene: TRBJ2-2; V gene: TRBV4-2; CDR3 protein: CASSQDGTTGELFF
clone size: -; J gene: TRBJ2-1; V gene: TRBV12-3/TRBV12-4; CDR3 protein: CASTPPKGNEQFF
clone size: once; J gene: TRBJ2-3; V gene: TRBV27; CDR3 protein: CASSGPGGPTDTQYF
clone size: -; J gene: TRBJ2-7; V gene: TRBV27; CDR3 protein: CASSSGTEVYEQYF
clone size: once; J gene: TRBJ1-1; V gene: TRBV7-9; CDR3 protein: CASRPGNTEAFF
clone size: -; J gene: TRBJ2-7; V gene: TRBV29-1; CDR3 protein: CSVGGGITYEQYF
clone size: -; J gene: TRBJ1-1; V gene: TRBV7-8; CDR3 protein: CASSYLGTGTEAFF
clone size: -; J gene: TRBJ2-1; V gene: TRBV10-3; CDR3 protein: CAISPSQGLSSYNEQFF
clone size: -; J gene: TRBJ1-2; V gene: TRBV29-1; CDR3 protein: CSVEVARANGYTF
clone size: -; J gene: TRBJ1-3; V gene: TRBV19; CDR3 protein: CASTQGVYGNTIYF
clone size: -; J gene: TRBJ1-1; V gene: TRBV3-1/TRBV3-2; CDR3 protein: CASSQTVMNTEAFF
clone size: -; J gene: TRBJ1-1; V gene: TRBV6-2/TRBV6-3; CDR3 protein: CASSYLEAADTEAFF
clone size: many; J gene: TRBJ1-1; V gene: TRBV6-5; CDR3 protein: CASKDRVMNTEAFF
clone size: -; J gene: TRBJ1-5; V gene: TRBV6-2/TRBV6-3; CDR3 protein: CASSYSGFNQPQHF
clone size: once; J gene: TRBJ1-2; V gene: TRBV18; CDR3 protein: CASSGSSGQGYGYTF
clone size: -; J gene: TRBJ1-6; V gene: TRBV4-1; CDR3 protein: CASSQDIQGLGSPLHF
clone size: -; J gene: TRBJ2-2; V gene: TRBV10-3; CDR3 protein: CATTGGANTGELFF
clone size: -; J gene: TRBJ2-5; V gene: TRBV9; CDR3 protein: CASSVGTGEVETQYF
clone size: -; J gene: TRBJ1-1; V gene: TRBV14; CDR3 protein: CASSQGVNTEAFF
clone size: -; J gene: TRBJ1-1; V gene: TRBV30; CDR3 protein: CAARKVNTEAFF
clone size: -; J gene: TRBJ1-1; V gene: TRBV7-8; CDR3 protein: CASSLAGMNTEAFF
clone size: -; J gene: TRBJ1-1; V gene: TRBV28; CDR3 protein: CASSSRTVLNTEAFF
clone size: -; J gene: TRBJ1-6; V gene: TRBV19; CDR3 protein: CASSAGQGRSSPLHF
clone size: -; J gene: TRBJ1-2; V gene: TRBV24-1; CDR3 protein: CATSDSRGYTF
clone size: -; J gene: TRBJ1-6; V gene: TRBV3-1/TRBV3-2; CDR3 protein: CASSQVPTGNNSPLHF
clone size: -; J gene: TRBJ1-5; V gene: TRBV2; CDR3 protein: CASSEIAGTGVIQPQHF
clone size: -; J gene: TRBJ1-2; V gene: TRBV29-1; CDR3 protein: CSVLEGTYGYTF
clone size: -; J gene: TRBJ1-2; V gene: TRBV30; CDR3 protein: CAWSHGAPYGYTF
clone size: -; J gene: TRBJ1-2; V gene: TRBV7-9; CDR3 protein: CASSPKLVGPRGYTF
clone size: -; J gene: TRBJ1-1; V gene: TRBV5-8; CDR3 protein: CASSPGTGGPEAFF
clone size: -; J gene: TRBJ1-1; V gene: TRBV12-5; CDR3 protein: CASGLVLNTEAFF
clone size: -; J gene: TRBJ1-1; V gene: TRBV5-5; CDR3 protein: CASSSQGAHTEAFF
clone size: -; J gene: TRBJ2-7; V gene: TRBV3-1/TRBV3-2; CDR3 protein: CASSQGGQGIPYEQYF
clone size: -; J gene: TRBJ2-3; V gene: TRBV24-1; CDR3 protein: CATSDFADTQYF
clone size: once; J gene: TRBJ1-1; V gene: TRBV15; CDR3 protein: CATSRDFGGTEAFF
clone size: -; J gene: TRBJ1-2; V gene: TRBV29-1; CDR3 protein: CSVERGAGDYGYTF
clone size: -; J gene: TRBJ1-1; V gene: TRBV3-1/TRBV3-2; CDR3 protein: CASSPNPRSGLKAFF
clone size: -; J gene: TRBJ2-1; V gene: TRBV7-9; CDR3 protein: CASSFGLLENNEQFF
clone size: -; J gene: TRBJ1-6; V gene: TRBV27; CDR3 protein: CASSRKPPGQGNSPLHF
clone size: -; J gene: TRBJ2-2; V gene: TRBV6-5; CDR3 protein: CASRDTNTGELFF
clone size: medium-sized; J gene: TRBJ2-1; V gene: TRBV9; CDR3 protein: CASSAQTGVNEQFF
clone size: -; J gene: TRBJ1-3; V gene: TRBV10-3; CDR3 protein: CAISEGSSGNTIYF
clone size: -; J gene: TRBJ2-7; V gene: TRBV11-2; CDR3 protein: CASSLGRLAGDEQYF
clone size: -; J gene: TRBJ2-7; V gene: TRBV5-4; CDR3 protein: CASSYEPGQGAYEQYF
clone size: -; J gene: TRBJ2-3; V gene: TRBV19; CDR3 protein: CASSSGTSGRPDTQYF
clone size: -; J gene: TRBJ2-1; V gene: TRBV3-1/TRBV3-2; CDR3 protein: CASRLAGGWGEQFF
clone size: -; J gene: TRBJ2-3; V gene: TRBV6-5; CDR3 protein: CASRIRSSTDTQYF
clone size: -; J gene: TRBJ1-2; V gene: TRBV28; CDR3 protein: CASSAVTEVSGYTF
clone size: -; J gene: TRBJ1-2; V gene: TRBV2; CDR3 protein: CASSVGQVGGYTF
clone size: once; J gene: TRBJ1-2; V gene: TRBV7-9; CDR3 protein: CASSFVQGANYGYTF
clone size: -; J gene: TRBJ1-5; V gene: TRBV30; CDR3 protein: CAWSVRGLGQPQHF
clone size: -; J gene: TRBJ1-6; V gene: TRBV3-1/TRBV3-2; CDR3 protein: CASSQAPKGALGSSPLHF
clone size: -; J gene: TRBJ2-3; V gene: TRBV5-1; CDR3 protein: CASSLQVGLVGTDTQYF
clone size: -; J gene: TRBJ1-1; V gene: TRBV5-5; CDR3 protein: CASSVPGGPEAFF
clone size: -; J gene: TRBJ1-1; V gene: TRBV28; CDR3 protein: CASKDRWNTEAFF
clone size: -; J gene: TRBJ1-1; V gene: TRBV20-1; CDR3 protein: CSASRQEDTEAFF